This T cell receptor (beta chain) was profiled in a study of CD8+CD57+ T cells in acquired aplastic anemia. For the study at large: Quantities of DNA derived from sorted CD4+ and CD8+ cells averaged 3.2 ug. Study observations and caveats: Patients were compared with controls for CD8+ Simpson's diversity, and no significant difference emerged. Patients and controls turned out to have 25 to 35 CD8+ CDR3 sequences in common.

Concerning this clonotype itself: As yet, its antigen is unknown.

The template used for profiling TCR beta VDJ and CDR3 was genomic DNA. One entry per CDR3 protein results from TCRdb running MiXCR on the reads. The sample gives 150,000 to 200,000 distinct CDR3 sequences, around three fifths of which show up once; about 45% is in the top ten. The CDR3 runs 15 residues. Germline CDR1 reads LNHDA; CDR2 reads SQIVND (reference sequence). V lost 0 bases, J lost 9 bases, and 6 bases stayed unmatched. The chain joins TRBV19 to TRBJ1-2; 11 bases are a match to TRBD1. This clonotype was sampled from a human donor with severe aplastic anemia or a healthy control (not recorded which). Sequencing was carried out using sorted CD4+, CD8+, or CD8+CD57+ T cells (not recorded which) from PBMCs. CDR3 sequence: CASSIELGQGASYTF. DNA of the CDR3: TGTGCCAGTAGTATAGAGCTAGGACAGGGGGCGAGCTACACCTTC.